This T cell receptor (beta chain) was documented in a study of CD8+ T cells in alopecia areata. Study details: The duration of tofacitinib was 6 to 18 months, with 6 months off drug afterward.

For this clone: Its antigen is unknown.

From germline, CDR1 is MNHEY and CDR2 SVGAGI. Deletions cut 2 bases from V and 6 bases from J, with 10 bases between. This CDR3 comprises 13 residues. Peripheral blood, together with lesional scalp punch biopsies, was collected from alopecia areata patients. Researchers picked out CD4+ and CD8+ T cells from PBMCs by sorting. Isolated RNA was reverse transcribed into cDNA used as the sequencing template. Sequenced by immunoSEQ multiplex PCR; TCRdb stores in-frame clones only, minus some. The sample shows 150,000 or so clones, under 60% of them seen only once. Study-wide points: Relative to normal scalp, lesional scalp, especially alopecia totalis/universalis, showed higher clonality.

Source: CD8+ T cells sorted from blood, taken at week 0. The J gene is TRBJ1-2, the V gene TRBV6-5; D possibly corresponds to TRBD1 (5 bases). The TCR originated in a human donor with alopecia areata. The CDR3 DNA sequence: TGTGCCAGCAGTTACAGGGACGGCGATGGCTACACCTTC. Protein sequence: CASSYRDGDGYTF.